Listed here are 23 T cell receptor beta chains from one sample, sequenced in a study of metastatic and nonmetastatic thyroid tumors (dated by TCRdb to 2019 to 2021). No treatment had been received by any patient before thyroid surgery. Libraries were constructed by PCR. Sequenced using an Illumina HiSeq 4000. Using fastp trimming at Q25 and MiXCR clonotype assembly, TCRdb reanalyzed the public sequencing data and kept in-frame beta chains. The sample has fewer than 70,000 clones on record, 25% to 30% of them singletons. The ten largest account for about 15% of the sample. Specimen: blood. These receptors were taken from a female donor with papillary thyroid cancer or a benign thyroid nodule (not recorded which). Some clones in this sample may be carry-over from other donors' samples.

The chain uses TRBV14 and TRBJ2-3, with 8 positions matching TRBD2. This CDR3 is 14 amino acids long. In germline, CDR1 is SGHDN, CDR2 FVKESK. V shed 6 bases, J shed 1 base, and the junction held 3 bases outside the gene matches. DNA for the CDR3: TGTGCCAGCAGTCCGGGACTAGGCACAGATACGCAGTATTTT. This encodes CASSPGLGTDTQYF.

The genes are TRBV28 and TRBJ2-7; maybe TRBD2 (5 bases). This CDR3 has 14 residues. V dropped 4 bases and J dropped 8 bases, with 18 bases sitting between them. From germline, CDR1 is MDHEN and CDR2 SYDVKM. The CDR3 sequence is CASSSRRAPLKQYF. CDR3 sequence (DNA): TGTGCCAGCAGTTCCAGGCGGGCCCCTCTCAAGCAGTACTTC. Together with reference TRBV28 and TRBJ2-7, the CDR3 gives the full variable domain: DVKVTQSSRYLVKRTGEKVFLECVQDMDHENMFWYRQDPGLGLRLIYFSYDVKMKEKGDIPEGYSVSREKKERFSLILESASTNQTSMYLCASSSRRAPLKQYFGPGTRLTVT.

This clone showed up just a few times. J is TRBJ2-7 and V is TRBV6-2 or TRBV6-3, with 7 positions matching TRBD2. Trimming at V came to 0 bases and at J to 2 bases, leaving 4 bases not matched to a gene. Germline assignment: CDR1 MNHEY and CDR2 SVGEGT. The CDR3 is 15 amino acids. The CDR3 DNA sequence: TGTGCCAGCAGTTACTCCCCTAGCGGTCCCTACGAGCAGTACTTC. It yields the protein CASSYSPSGPYEQYF.

This clone was observed at least ten times. The chain carries TRBV19 and TRBJ2-7; perhaps TRBD2 as D (5 bases). The CDR3 extends over 14 amino acids. Trimming shortened V by 5 bases and J by 0 bases, and 11 bases separated the two germline ends. The germline V gene has CDR1 LNHDA and CDR2 SQIVND (reference sequence). The CDR3 coding sequence is TGTGCCAGTAGTTGGTCGAGGGACTCCTACGAGCAGTACTTC. It is translated as CASSWSRDSYEQYF.

This chain uses TRBV12-3 or TRBV12-4 with TRBJ2-3; possibly TRBD2 for D (7 bases). The CDR3 has 15 amino acids. V was clipped by 3 bases and J by 6 bases, with 16 bases between them. This CDR3 is CASSLSSGGGDTQYF. The DNA for the CDR3 is TGTGCCAGCAGTTTGAGTTCGGGGGGCGGGGATACGCAGTATTTT.

This clone was counted a few times. The chain combines TRBV6-5 with TRBJ2-7, with TRBD1 as a possible D gene (6 bases). The length of the CDR3 is 13 residues. The V gene's germline CDR1 is MNHEY and CDR2 SVGAGI. With 0 bases removed from V and 6 bases from J, the gap between germline ends came to 9 bases. The CDR3, as DNA: TGTGCCAGCAGTTACTCGGGGGCGCTCGAGCAGTACTTC. Amino acid sequence: CASSYSGALEQYF.

This clone was seen a few times. The CDR3 bases are TGTGCCAGCAGTTCCTCCAGGGGTGGCTACACCTTC. It specifies CASSSSRGGYTF. V usage is TRBV6-2 or TRBV6-3 and J usage is TRBJ1-2; maybe TRBD1 (6 bases). Looked up from germline, CDR1 is MNHEY and CDR2 is SVGEGT. This CDR3 has 12 residues. V was clipped by 4 bases and J by 7 bases, with 10 bases between them.

This chain links TRBV11-2 with TRBJ2-7; a possible D gene is TRBD2 (7 bases). Germline V lookup: CDR1 SGHAT, CDR2 FQNNGV. This CDR3 has 14 residues. The V end lost 5 bases, the J end lost 7 bases, and 18 bases lay between the germline ends. The CDR3 DNA follows: TGTGCCAGCAGCCCTCTAGCGGTCCAGGGGGAGCAGTACTTC. Amino acids: CASSPLAVQGEQYF.

This clone was recorded many times. V usage is TRBV7-2 and J usage is TRBJ1-1, with D perhaps TRBD1 (6 bases). This CDR3 is built from 15 residues. Germline CDR1 and CDR2: SGHTA and FQGNSA. Trimming pared 5 bases from V and 1 base from J, leaving 14 bases between. Here the CDR3 reads CASSPQAGANTEAFF. Here the CDR3 DNA reads TGTGCCAGCAGCCCTCAGGCAGGGGCGAACACTGAAGCTTTCTTT.

Many counts were recorded for this clone. This rearrangement joins TRBV5-1 to TRBJ2-5; perhaps D is TRBD1 or TRBD2 (5 bases each). Germline-derived CDR1 and CDR2 are SGHRS and YFSETQ. CDR3 length: 15 residues. Between the trimmed V and J ends, which lost 4 bases and 2 bases, there was a span of 15 bases. CDR3 amino acids: CASSPGQRKQETQYF. In nucleotides, the CDR3 is TGCGCCAGCAGCCCGGGGCAGCGGAAACAAGAGACCCAGTACTTC.

This clone was seen ten or more times. V gene TRBV9 combines with J gene TRBJ2-7; 9 positions match TRBD1. The V gene end was trimmed by 1 base and the J gene end by 4 bases; junction bases not matched to a gene: 3. The CDR3 runs to 14 residues. In germline, CDR1 is SGDLS, CDR2 YYNGEE. CDR3 amino acids: CASSVTDRGYEQYF. The CDR3 DNA follows: TGTGCCAGCAGCGTAACTGACAGGGGGTACGAGCAGTACTTC.

The J gene is TRBJ1-1, the V gene TRBV20-1, with a tentative D call TRBD1 (5 bases). Germline V gene sequence: CDR1 DFQATT, CDR2 SNEGSKA (reference sequence). This CDR3 region has 13 residues. V was trimmed by 0 bases and J by 4 bases, leaving 9 bases between them. CDR3 in DNA: TGCAGTGCTAGAGATCTGGGGGGCACTGAAGCTTTCTTT. Its translation is CSARDLGGTEAFF.

The chain is built from TRBV20-1 and TRBJ2-1; TRBD2 might be the D (6 bases). This CDR3 is 14 amino acids long. Germline V gene lookup returns CDR1 DFQATT and CDR2 SNEGSKA (reference sequence). Trimming took off 5 bases at V and 3 bases at J, with 14 bases between the two ends. As DNA, the CDR3 is TGCAGTGCTCGGACTAACGATATCTACAATGAGCAGTTCTTC. Protein: CSARTNDIYNEQFF.

The chain recombines TRBV19 with TRBJ1-1; perhaps TRBD1 as D (6 bases). With 7 bases removed from V and 0 bases from J, the gap between germline ends came to 18 bases. Germline V lookup: CDR1 LNHDA, CDR2 SQIVND (reference sequence). This CDR3 region has 16 residues. The CDR3 is CASTPWGRGLNTEAFF. The DNA for the CDR3 is TGTGCCAGTACTCCCTGGGGCAGGGGACTGAACACTGAAGCTTTCTTT.

The genes are TRBV11-2 and TRBJ1-2; 8 bases line up with TRBD1. Trimming took 5 bases from V and 2 from J; bases not matched to a gene: 10. Germline V lookup: CDR1 SGHAT, CDR2 FQNNGV. CDR3 length: 16 amino acids. The CDR3 here is CASSPYRTGKNYGYTF. Written as DNA, the CDR3 is TGTGCCAGCAGCCCCTACCGGACAGGGAAGAACTATGGCTACACCTTC.

This clone was observed a handful of times. V usage is TRBV6-2 or TRBV6-3 and J usage is TRBJ2-7; D remains unclear. The CDR3 consists of 14 residues. Trimming stripped 6 bases from V and 1 base from J, with 13 bases between. Germline V lookup: CDR1 MNHEY, CDR2 SVGEGT. CDR3 nucleotide sequence: TGTGCCAGCAGCCAAGACGCACCGTCCTACGAGCAGTACTTC. It translates to CASSQDAPSYEQYF.

As concerns this clone: An end of the junction does not agree with germline; a read error may underlie this. The chain links TRBV12-5 to TRBJ1-5; 7 bases are shared with TRBD1. This CDR3 is built from 16 residues. The germline gives CDR1 LGHNT, CDR2 FRNRAP. The CDR3 nucleotides are TGTGCTAGTGGTATAGCCGTGGGACAGAGTTATCAGCCCCAGCACTTT. Protein: CASGIAVGQSYQPQHF.

The table lists this clone with many counts. CDR3 coding DNA: TGTGCCAGCAACCATGGAGGACCCGGGGAGCTGTTTTTT. Protein sequence: CASNHGGPGELFF. The rearrangement joins TRBV5-8 to TRBJ2-2, with a weak D call TRBD2 (5 bases). Germline assignment: CDR1 SGHTS and CDR2 YDEGEE. CDR3 size: 13 residues. V was clipped by 6 bases and J by 6 bases, with 12 bases between them.

The CDR3 region has the DNA TGTGCCAGCAGTTACTCACGGGGATCTAGAAACACCATATATTTT. Its protein product is CASSYSRGSRNTIYF. J is TRBJ1-3 and V is TRBV6-6; no clear D gene. Germline V gives CDR1 MNHNY, CDR2 SVGAGI (reference sequence). V lost 0 bases to trimming and J lost 5 bases, with 11 bases between them. This CDR3 is 15 amino acids long.

The rearrangement joins TRBV28 to TRBJ2-4, with D perhaps TRBD1 (6 bases). The germline V gene has CDR1 MDHEN and CDR2 SYDVKM. Trimming removed 5 bases at V and 3 bases at J, with 14 bases between. The CDR3 is made up of 15 amino acids. The CDR3 protein is CASSPHRAHKNIQYF. The CDR3 DNA follows: TGTGCCAGCAGTCCCCACAGGGCTCACAAAAACATTCAGTACTTC.

By share, this clone ranks as medium-sized. The chain employs TRBV2 and TRBJ1-1, with D possibly matching TRBD1 (5 bases). V was pared by 10 bases and J by 3 bases, with 21 bases between. The CDR3 has 15 amino acids. Germline V gives CDR1 SNHLY, CDR2 FYNNEI. The DNA for the CDR3 is TGTGCCACTACGCGGGGACGAAACCGGGACACTGAAGCTTTCTTT. Its translation: CATTRGRNRDTEAFF.

This chain connects TRBV24-1 to TRBJ2-6, with D possibly matching TRBD1 (6 bases). The ends were cut back, 4 bases at V and 0 bases at J, with 9 bases in the middle. The CDR3 totals 16 residues. Germline V gives CDR1 KGHDR, CDR2 SFDVKD. For the CDR3, the DNA is TGTGCCACCAGTGAGCGAGGGGGCTCTGGGGCCAACGTCCTGACTTTC. Encoded protein: CATSERGGSGANVLTF.

This CDR3 reads CASSYSISQGINEQYF. CDR3 in DNA: TGTGCCAGCAGTTACTCGATTTCACAGGGTATCAACGAGCAGTACTTC. The V and J genes are TRBV6-5 and TRBJ2-7; weak D call: TRBD1 (6 bases). Germline V CDR1 and CDR2: MNHEY, SVGAGI. The length of the CDR3 is 16 residues. V lost 0 bases, J lost 5 bases, and 17 bases lay in between.